These T cell receptor beta chains were read from a single sample in a study of T cell responses to AZD1222 COVID-19 vaccine. Libraries were prepared by immunoSEQ multiplex PCR; TCRdb keeps only in-frame clonotypes and omits some of them. The sample lists about 150,000 clones, roughly nine tenths occurring once. The sample in question was peripheral blood, obtained after recovery from COVID-19. These TCRs come from an adult who had recovered from COVID-19. Each CDR3 is given with its conserved first and last residue. The order of the fields is CDR3 protein, CDR3 DNA, clone size, J gene, V gene, D gene. D genes are given only for firm matches. Some rows mark clone size as missing; the rest say once, few, many or name a class of expanded clone.

CASSLTRETQYF,TGTGCCAGCTCACTAACCAGAGAGACCCAGTACTTC,large,TRBJ2-5,TRBV18,.
CASSLGANTGELFF,TGTGCCAGCAGCTTAGGGGCGAACACCGGGGAGCTGTTTTTT,.,TRBJ2-2,TRBV7-9,.
CASSDASGGARLNEQFF,TGTGCCAGCAGCGATGCTAGCGGGGGGGCACGACTCAATGAGCAGTTCTTC,.,TRBJ2-1,TRBV7-9,TRBD2
CASTPGTVKDTQYF,TGTGCCAGCACCCCCGGGACAGTTAAAGATACGCAGTATTTT,.,TRBJ2-3,TRBV7-2,TRBD1
CASSQPGETQYF,TGTGCCAGCAGCCAACCAGGCGAGACCCAGTACTTC,.,TRBJ2-5,TRBV3-1/TRBV3-2,.
CASSYTSAGGAFF,TGTGCCAGCAGTTACACTAGTGCAGGGGGAGCTTTCTTT,.,TRBJ1-1,TRBV6-2/TRBV6-3,TRBD1
CASGLTSGGAGETQYF,TGTGCTAGTGGCCTCACTAGCGGGGGGGCGGGAGAGACCCAGTACTTC,.,TRBJ2-5,TRBV12-5,TRBD2
CASSQEDSLDSPLHF,TGCGCCAGCAGCCAAGAGGACAGCCTAGATTCACCCCTCCACTTT,.,TRBJ1-6,TRBV4-1,.
CASSPGQSYGYTF,TGTGCCAGCAGCCCTGGACAGAGCTATGGCTACACCTTC,.,TRBJ1-2,TRBV7-9,.
CASSPGTAGARNTIYF,TGTGCCAGCTCACCGGGGACGGCGGGGGCGAGAAACACCATATATTTT,.,TRBJ1-3,TRBV18,.
CASSSKRTGLNEQFF,TGTGCCAGCAGTTCAAAGAGGACAGGGTTGAATGAGCAGTTCTTC,.,TRBJ2-1,TRBV28,TRBD1
CASRFRDNYEQYF,TGTGCCAGCCGATTCCGGGACAACTACGAGCAGTACTTC,.,TRBJ2-7,TRBV6-5,.
CASSEAPRGVQGNTIYF,TGTGCCAGCAGTGAAGCCCCTCGGGGGGTCCAAGGAAACACCATATATTTT,.,TRBJ1-3,TRBV6-1,.
CASSQALPQWSNQPQHF,TGCGCCAGCAGCCAAGCTTTACCACAGTGGAGCAATCAGCCCCAGCATTTT,.,TRBJ1-5,TRBV4-1,.
CASSLTDTQYF,TGTGCCAGCAGCTTAACCGATACGCAGTATTTT,.,TRBJ2-3,TRBV11-2,.